This TCR beta chain was obtained from a study of blood T cell repertoires in COVID-19. Per the germline V gene, CDR1 is DFQATT and CDR2 is SNEGSKA (reference sequence). The CDR3 length is 16 residues. V dropped 3 bases and J dropped 3 bases, with 20 bases sitting between them. Some clones are missing from TCRdb's copy, which holds only in-frame ones; the method was immunoSEQ multiplex PCR. Of more than 200,000 clones in the sample, roughly 83% are singletons; the top ten hold more than 25%. In its sample, this clone was seen once. The rearrangement links TRBV20-1 to TRBJ1-2; D possibly corresponds to TRBD1 (6 bases). The TCR was taken from a man aged 35-49 years with acute or convalescent COVID-19. Sequencing was done on a sample of peripheral blood. This CDR3 reads CSASLEQTTGHYGYTF. The DNA for the CDR3 is TGCAGTGCTAGTTTGGAGCAAACGACAGGCCACTATGGCTACACCTTC.